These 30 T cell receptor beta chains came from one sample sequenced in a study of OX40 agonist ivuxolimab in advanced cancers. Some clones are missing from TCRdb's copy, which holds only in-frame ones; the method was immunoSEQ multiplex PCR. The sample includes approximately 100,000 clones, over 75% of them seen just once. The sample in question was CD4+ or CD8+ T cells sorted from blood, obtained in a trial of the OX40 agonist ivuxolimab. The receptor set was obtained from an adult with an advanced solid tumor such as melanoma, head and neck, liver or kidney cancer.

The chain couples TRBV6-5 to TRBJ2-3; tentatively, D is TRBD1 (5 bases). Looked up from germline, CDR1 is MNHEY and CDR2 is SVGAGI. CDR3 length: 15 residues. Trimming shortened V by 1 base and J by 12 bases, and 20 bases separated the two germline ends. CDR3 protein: CASSYFGLKGREQYF. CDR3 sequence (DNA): TGTGCCAGCAGTTACTTTGGGTTGAAGGGGCGCGAACAGTATTTT.

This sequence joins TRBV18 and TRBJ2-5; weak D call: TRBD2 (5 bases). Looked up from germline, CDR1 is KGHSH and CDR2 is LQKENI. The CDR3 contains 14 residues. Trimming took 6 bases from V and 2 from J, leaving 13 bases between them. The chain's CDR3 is CASSWTERQETQYF. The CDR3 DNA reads TGTGCCAGCTCCTGGACTGAGCGACAAGAGACCCAGTACTTC.

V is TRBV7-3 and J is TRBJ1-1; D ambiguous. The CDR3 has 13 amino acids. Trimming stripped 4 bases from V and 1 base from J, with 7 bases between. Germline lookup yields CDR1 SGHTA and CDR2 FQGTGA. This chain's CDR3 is CASSYNKNTEAFF. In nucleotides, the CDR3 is TGTGCCAGCAGCTACAACAAGAACACTGAAGCTTTCTTT. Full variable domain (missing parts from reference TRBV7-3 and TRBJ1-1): GAGVSQTPSNKVTEKGKYVELRCDPISGHTALYWYRQSLGQGPEFLIYFQGTGAADDSGLPNDRFFAVRPEGSVSTLKIQRTERGDSAVYLCASSYNKNTEAFFGQGTRLTVV.

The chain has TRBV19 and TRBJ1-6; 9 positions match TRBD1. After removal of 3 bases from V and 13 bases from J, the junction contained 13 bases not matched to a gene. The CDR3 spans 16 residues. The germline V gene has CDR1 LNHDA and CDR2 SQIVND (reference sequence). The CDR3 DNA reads TGTGCCAGTAGTATTATGGGACAGGGCCAATCTACTCCCCTCCACTTT. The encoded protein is CASSIMGQGQSTPLHF.

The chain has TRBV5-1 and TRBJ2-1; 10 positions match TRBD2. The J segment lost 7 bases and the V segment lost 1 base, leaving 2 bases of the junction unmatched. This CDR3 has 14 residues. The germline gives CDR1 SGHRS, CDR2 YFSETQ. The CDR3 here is CASSLLAGVNEQFF. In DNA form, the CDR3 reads TGCGCCAGCAGCTTGCTAGCGGGGGTGAATGAGCAGTTCTTC.

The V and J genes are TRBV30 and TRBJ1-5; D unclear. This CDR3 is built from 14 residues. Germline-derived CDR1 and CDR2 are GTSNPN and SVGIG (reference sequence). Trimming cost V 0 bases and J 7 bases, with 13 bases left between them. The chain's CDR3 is CAWSVMGSTQPQHF. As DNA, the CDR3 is TGTGCCTGGAGTGTAATGGGCAGTACCCAGCCCCAGCATTTT.

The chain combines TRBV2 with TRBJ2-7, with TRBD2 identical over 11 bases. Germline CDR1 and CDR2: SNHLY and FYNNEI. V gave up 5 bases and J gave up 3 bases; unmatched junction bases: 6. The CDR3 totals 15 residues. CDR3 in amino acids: CASSPLAGGIYEQYF. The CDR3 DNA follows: TGTGCCAGCAGTCCTCTAGCGGGGGGTATCTACGAGCAGTACTTC.

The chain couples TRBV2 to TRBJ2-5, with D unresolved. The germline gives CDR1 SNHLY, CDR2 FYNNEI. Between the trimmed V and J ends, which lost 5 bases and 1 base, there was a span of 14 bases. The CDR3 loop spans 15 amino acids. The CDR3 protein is CASSSRPRSQETQYF. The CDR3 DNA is TGTGCCAGCAGTTCCCGTCCGCGCTCCCAAGAGACCCAGTACTTC. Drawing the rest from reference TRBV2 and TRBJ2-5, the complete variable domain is EPEVTQTPSHQVTQMGQEVILRCVPISNHLYFYWYRQILGQKVEFLVSFYNNEISEKSEIFDDQFSVERPDGSNFTLKIRSTKLEDSAMYFCASSSRPRSQETQYFGPGTRLLVL.

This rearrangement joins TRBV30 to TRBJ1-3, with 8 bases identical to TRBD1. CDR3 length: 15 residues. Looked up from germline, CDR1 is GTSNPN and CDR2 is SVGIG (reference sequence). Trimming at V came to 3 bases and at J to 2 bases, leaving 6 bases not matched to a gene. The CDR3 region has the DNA TGTGCCTGGAGCCGCAAGGACAGGGCTGGAAACACCATATATTTT. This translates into CAWSRKDRAGNTIYF.

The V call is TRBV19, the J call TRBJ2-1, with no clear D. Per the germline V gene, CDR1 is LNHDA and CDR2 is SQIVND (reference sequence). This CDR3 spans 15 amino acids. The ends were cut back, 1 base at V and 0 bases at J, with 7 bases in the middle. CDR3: CASSIGSSSYNEQFF. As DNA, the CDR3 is TGTGCCAGTAGTATAGGCAGCAGCTCCTACAATGAGCAGTTCTTC.

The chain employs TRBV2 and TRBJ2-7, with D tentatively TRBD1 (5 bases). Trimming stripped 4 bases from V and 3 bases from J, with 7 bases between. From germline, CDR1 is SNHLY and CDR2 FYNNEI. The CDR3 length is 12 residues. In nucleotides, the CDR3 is TGTGCCAGCAGTGCCCAGGGCTACGAGCAGTACTTC. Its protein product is CASSAQGYEQYF.

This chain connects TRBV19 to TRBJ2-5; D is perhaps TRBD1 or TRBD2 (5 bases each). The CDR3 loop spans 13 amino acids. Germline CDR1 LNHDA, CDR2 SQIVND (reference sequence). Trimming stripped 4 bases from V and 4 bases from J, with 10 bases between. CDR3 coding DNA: TGTGCCAGTAGTACGGGGCGCGGAGAGACCCAGTACTTC. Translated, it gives CASSTGRGETQYF.

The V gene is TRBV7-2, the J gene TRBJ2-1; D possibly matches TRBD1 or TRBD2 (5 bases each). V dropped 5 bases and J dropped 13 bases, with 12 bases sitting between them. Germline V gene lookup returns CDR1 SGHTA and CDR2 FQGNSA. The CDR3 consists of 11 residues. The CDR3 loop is CASSTGLQQFF. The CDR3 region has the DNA TGTGCCAGCAGCACGGGGCTTCAACAGTTCTTC.

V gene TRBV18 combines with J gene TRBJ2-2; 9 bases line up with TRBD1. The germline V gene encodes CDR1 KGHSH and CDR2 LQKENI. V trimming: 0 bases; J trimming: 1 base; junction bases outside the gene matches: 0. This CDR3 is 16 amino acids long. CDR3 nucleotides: TGTGCCAGCTCACCACCGGGACAGGGGAACACCGGGGAGCTGTTTTTT. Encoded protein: CASSPPGQGNTGELFF.

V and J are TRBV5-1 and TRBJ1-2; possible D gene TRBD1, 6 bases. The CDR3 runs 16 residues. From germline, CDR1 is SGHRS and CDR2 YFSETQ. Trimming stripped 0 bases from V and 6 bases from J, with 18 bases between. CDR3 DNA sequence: TGCGCCAGCAGCTTGGTATCGGGGGGCGCCATCAATGGCTACACCTTC. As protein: CASSLVSGGAINGYTF.

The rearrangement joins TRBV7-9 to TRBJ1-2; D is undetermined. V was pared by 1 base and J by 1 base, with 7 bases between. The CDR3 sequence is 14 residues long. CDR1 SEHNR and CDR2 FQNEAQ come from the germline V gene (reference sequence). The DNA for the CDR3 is TGTGCCAGCAGCTTAGGGACCGTTAACTATGGCTACACCTTC. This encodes CASSLGTVNYGYTF. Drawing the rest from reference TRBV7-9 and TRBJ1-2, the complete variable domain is DTGVSQNPRHKITKRGQNVTFRCDPISEHNRLYWYRQTLGQGPEFLTYFQNEAQLEKSRLLSDRFSAERPKGSFSTLEIQRTEQGDSAMYLCASSLGTVNYGYTFGSGTRLTVV.

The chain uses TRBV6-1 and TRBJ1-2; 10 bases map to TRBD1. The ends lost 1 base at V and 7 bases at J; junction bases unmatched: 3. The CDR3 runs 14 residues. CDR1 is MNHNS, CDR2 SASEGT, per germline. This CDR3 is CASSEGGTGAGYTF. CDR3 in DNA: TGTGCCAGCAGTGAAGGAGGGACAGGGGCTGGCTACACCTTC.

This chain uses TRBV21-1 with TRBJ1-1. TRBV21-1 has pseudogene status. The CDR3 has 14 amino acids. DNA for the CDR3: TGTGCCAGCAGCAAAACTGGGGGGAACACTGAAGCTTTCTTT. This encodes CASSKTGGNTEAFF.

CDR3 residues: CASRDQIQGSYEQYF. The CDR3 DNA is TGCGCCAGTAGAGATCAAATACAGGGATCCTACGAGCAGTACTTC. The rearrangement uses TRBV5-1 and TRBJ2-7; D perhaps matches TRBD1 (6 bases). CDR3 length: 15 residues. Germline CDR1 SGHRS, CDR2 YFSETQ. Between the trimmed V and J ends, which lost 8 bases and 1 base, there was a span of 19 bases. Filled out from reference TRBV5-1 and TRBJ2-7, the complete variable domain reads KAGVTQTPRYLIKTRGQQVTLSCSPISGHRSVSWYQQTPGQGLQFLFEYFSETQRNKGNFPGRFSGRQFSNSRSEMNVSTLELGDSALYLCASRDQIQGSYEQYFGPGTRLTVT.

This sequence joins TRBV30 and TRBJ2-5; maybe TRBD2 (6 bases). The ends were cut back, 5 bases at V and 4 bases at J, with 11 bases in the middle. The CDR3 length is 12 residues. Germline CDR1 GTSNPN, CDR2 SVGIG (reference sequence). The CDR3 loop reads CAWAQGGETQYF. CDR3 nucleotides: TGTGCCTGGGCTCAGGGAGGAGAGACCCAGTACTTC.

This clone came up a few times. The CDR3 DNA reads TGTGCCAGCAGCCCACAGGGGGGCGTCTCTGGAAACACCATATATTTT. Translating it yields CASSPQGGVSGNTIYF. The gene calls are TRBV9 and TRBJ1-3, with 8 bases matching TRBD1. The trim removed 4 bases at V and 0 bases at J, leaving 6 bases unmatched. CDR1 and CDR2 (germline): SGDLS, YYNGEE. The CDR3 loop spans 16 amino acids. The variable domain in full, with the rest retrieved from reference TRBV9 and TRBJ1-3, is DSGVTQTPKHLITATGQRVTLRCSPRSGDLSVYWYQQSLDQGLQFLIQYYNGEERAKGNILERFSAQQFPDLHSELNLSSLELGDSALYFCASSPQGGVSGNTIYFGEGSWLTVV.

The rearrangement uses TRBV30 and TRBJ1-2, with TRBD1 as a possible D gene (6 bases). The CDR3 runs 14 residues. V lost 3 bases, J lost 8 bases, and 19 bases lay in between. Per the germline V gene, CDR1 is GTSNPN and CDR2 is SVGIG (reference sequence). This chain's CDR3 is CAWSPGGPTKGYTF. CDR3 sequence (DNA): TGTGCCTGGAGCCCCGGGGGCCCGACGAAAGGCTACACCTTC.

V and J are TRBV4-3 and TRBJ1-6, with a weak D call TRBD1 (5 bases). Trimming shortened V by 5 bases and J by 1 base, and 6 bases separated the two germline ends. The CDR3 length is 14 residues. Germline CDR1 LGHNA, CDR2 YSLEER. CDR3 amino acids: CASSGGSYNSPLHF. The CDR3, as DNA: TGCGCCAGCAGCGGGGGATCCTATAATTCACCCCTCCACTTT.

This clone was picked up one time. The CDR3 here is CASSRERGSGYTF. CDR3 coding DNA: TGTGCCAGCAGTAGAGAGAGGGGTTCTGGCTACACCTTC. This chain uses TRBV7-2 with TRBJ1-2, with D possibly matching TRBD1 (5 bases). Germline CDR1 is SGHTA and CDR2 is FQGNSA. The CDR3 is 13 amino acids. Trimming took off 6 bases at V and 7 bases at J, with 15 bases between the two ends. The full variable domain, its missing parts supplied by reference TRBV7-2 and TRBJ1-2, is GAGVSQSPSNKVTEKGKDVELRCDPISGHTALYWYRQSLGQGLEFLIYFQGNSAPDKSGLPSDRFSAERTGGSVSTLTIQRTQQEDSAVYLCASSRERGSGYTFGSGTRLTVV.

CDR3 in amino acids: CASSSGQGWTEAFF. The CDR3, as DNA: TGCGCCAGCAGCTCTGGACAGGGGTGGACTGAAGCTTTCTTT. The chain combines TRBV5-1 with TRBJ1-1, with 9 positions matching TRBD1. V was pared by 3 bases and J by 5 bases, with 5 bases of the junction left unmatched. The CDR3 consists of 14 residues. CDR1 is SGHRS, CDR2 YFSETQ, per germline.

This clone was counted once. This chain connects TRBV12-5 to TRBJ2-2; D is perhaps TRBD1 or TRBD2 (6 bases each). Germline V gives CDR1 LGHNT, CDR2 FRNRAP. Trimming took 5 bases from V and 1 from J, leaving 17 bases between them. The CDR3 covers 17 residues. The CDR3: CASGLARGGRNTGELFF. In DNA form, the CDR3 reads TGTGCTAGTGGTCTGGCCCGAGGGGGGCGGAACACCGGGGAGCTGTTTTTT.

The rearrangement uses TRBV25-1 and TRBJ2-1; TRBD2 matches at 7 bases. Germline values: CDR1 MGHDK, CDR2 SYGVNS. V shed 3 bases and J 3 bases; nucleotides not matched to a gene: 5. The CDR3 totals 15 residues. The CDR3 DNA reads TGTGCCAGCAGTGACCTCGGGGGGAACTACAATGAGCAGTTCTTC. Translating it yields CASSDLGGNYNEQFF.

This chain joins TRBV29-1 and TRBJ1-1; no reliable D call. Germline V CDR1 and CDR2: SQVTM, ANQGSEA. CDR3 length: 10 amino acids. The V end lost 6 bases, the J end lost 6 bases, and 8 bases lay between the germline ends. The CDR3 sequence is CSVGYPEAFF. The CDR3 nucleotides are TGCAGCGTCGGGTATCCTGAAGCTTTCTTT.

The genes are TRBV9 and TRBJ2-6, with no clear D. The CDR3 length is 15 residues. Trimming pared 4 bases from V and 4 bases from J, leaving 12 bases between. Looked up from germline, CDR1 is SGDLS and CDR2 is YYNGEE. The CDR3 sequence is CASSLRSGGANVLTF. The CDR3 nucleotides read TGTGCCAGCAGCCTTCGTTCCGGGGGGGCCAACGTCCTGACTTTC.

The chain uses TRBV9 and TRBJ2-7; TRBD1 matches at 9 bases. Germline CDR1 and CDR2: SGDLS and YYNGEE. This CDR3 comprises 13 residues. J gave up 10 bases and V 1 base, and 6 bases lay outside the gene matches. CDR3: CASSVLTGGFQYF. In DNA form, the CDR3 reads TGTGCCAGCAGCGTATTAACAGGGGGCTTTCAGTACTTC.